The 7 T cell receptor beta chains below all came from one sample that was sequenced in a study of cytomegalovirus exposure and HLA in healthy donors. The PCR used 60 Vbeta and 13 Jbeta primers. TCRdb keeps only in-frame clones here, not all; method: immunoSEQ multiplex PCR. The sample contains roughly 100,000 clones, around 77% of which appear only once. The specimen sequenced was PBMCs. All receptors come from a man aged 50 to 59 in good health and CMV-seropositive.

This chain uses TRBV19 with TRBJ1-1, with 7 bases fitting TRBD1. The CDR3 is made up of 14 amino acids. V trimming: 4 bases; J trimming: 11 bases; junction bases outside the gene matches: 13. From germline, CDR1 is LNHDA and CDR2 SQIVND (reference sequence). The CDR3 is CASSTRTGPGGAFF. The CDR3 nucleotides read TGTGCCAGTAGTACTCGGACAGGCCCTGGTGGGGCTTTCTTT.

In this sample, this clone turned up a few times. V usage is TRBV27 and J usage is TRBJ2-3; tentative D call: TRBD2 (6 bases). CDR1 is MNHEY, CDR2 SMNVEV, per germline (reference sequence). The CDR3 runs to 17 residues. The V and J ends lost 4 bases and 3 bases respectively, with 20 bases between them. The CDR3 sequence: CASSSPAARGSTDTQYF. CDR3 DNA: TGTGCCAGCAGTTCCCCCGCAGCGCGGGGATCGACAGATACGCAGTATTTT.

CDR3 protein: CASSSTGVSYEQYF. The CDR3 DNA reads TGTGCCAGCAGCTCGACAGGGGTATCCTACGAGCAGTACTTC. This rearrangement joins TRBV7-9 to TRBJ2-7; TRBD1 agrees at 8 bases. The CDR3 loop spans 14 amino acids. In germline, CDR1 is SEHNR, CDR2 FQNEAQ (reference sequence). V shed 4 bases and J 1 base; nucleotides not matched to a gene: 3.

The gene calls are TRBV29-1 and TRBJ2-1, with TRBD2 matching over 9 bases. From germline, CDR1 is SQVTM and CDR2 ANQGSEA. Losses at the gene ends were 4 bases for V and 9 bases for J; bases not matched to a gene: 10. This CDR3 comprises 14 residues. The CDR3: CSVGDPGTSPEQFF. The CDR3 nucleotides read TGCAGCGTTGGGGACCCCGGGACTAGCCCTGAGCAGTTCTTC.

This clone was detected only a few times. The chain couples TRBV6-5 to TRBJ1-2, with D maybe TRBD1 (6 bases). V lost 7 bases, J lost 7 bases, and 13 bases lay in between. The CDR3 sequence is 12 residues long. Looked up from germline, CDR1 is MNHEY and CDR2 is SVGAGI. The CDR3 loop is CASTYRAAGYTF. CDR3 DNA: TGTGCCAGCACCTACAGGGCGGCTGGCTACACCTTC.

This rearrangement joins TRBV9 to TRBJ2-1, with 10 bases that match TRBD2. The CDR3 is 19 amino acids. Per germline, CDR1 SGDLS and CDR2 YYNGEE. Trimming at V came to 4 bases and at J to 8 bases, leaving 21 bases not matched to a gene. In DNA, the CDR3 is TGTGCCAGCAGCCGAGGGGAGGCTAGCGGGAGATTGACCCAAGATGAGCAGTTCTTC. Encoded protein: CASSRGEASGRLTQDEQFF.

The chain recombines TRBV6-5 with TRBJ2-5; 8 bases are a match to TRBD1. Near its end, the DNA agrees better with TRBJ2-7, so the J call may be wrong. Germline V gene lookup returns CDR1 MNHEY and CDR2 SVGAGI. This CDR3 contains 15 residues. This CDR3 is CASSRQGMLSYEQYF. The CDR3 coding sequence is TGTGCCAGCAGTCGACAGGGGATGCTTTCCTACGAGCAGTACTTC.